Below, 5 T cell receptor beta chains from the same sample are listed, as sequenced in a study of CD8+CD57+ T cells in acquired aplastic anemia. The template for TCR beta VDJ and CDR3 sequence profiling was genomic DNA. MiXCR, applied by TCRdb to the reads, yields one record per CDR3 protein. Seen here are about 48,000 distinct CDR3 sequences, around 72% observed once, and the top ten hold less than 40%. The sequenced sample consisted of sorted CD4+, CD8+, or CD8+CD57+ T cells (not recorded which) from PBMCs. These receptors came from a human donor in good health, serving as a control.

The sample holds one count of this clonotype. The genes are TRBV20-1 and TRBJ1-4, with D unresolved. This CDR3 comprises 14 residues. V dropped 0 bases and J dropped 3 bases, with 8 bases sitting between them. CDR1 and CDR2 from the germline V gene are DFQATT and SNEGSKA (reference sequence). The CDR3 loop reads CSARESWANEKLFF. The CDR3 region has the DNA TGCAGTGCTAGAGAGAGCTGGGCTAATGAAAAACTGTTTTTT.

Comments on this clonotype: The CDR3 does not close with the conserved phenylalanine or tryptophan, likely indicating a read error. No DNA is shown, since the ends of the CDR3 on it are uncertain; the CDR3 is the one TCRdb lists. The chain joins TRBV9 to TRBJ2-2. The germline CDR1 and CDR2 sequences are SGDLS and YYNGEE. The CDR3 has 12 residues if both end residues are counted. The CDR3 reads CASTLNTGELFG.

The V call is TRBV19, the J call TRBJ2-5; 10 bases are a match to TRBD1. After removal of 9 bases from V and 5 bases from J, the junction contained 12 bases not matched to a gene. The CDR3 length is 15 residues. Germline lookup yields CDR1 LNHDA and CDR2 SQIVND (reference sequence). DNA of the CDR3: TGTGCCAGCAGCCGGGGACAGGGGAGGCGGGAGACCCAGTACTTC. Amino acid sequence: CASSRGQGRRETQYF.

The rearrangement joins TRBV12-3 or TRBV12-4 to TRBJ1-6, with 7 bases aligning to TRBD1. V was clipped by 7 bases and J by 7 bases; unmatched bases: 4. The CDR3 has 13 amino acids. The DNA of the CDR3 is TGTGCCAGCAAGACAGGGAGAAATTCACCCCTCCACTTT. As protein: CASKTGRNSPLHF.

This chain connects TRBV4-2 to TRBJ2-7; TRBD2 is a possible D gene (6 bases). Germline assignment: CDR1 LGHNA and CDR2 YNFKEQ. V lost 4 bases, J lost 3 bases, and 16 bases lay in between. The CDR3 runs to 15 residues. CDR3 in amino acids: CASSRVVVGGYEQYF. The CDR3 DNA reads as TGTGCCAGCAGCCGAGTTGTAGTGGGGGGCTACGAGCAGTACTTC.